This is a list of T cell receptor beta chains from one sample in a study of T cells in Graves' hyperthyroidism and ophthalmopathy. Each CDR3 protein is one row after TCRdb ran MiXCR on the multiplex PCR reads. Of around 280,000 distinct CDR3 sequences in the sample, around 13% were seen once. Input material: blood. The receptor set was obtained from a woman between 40 and 55 years old with Graves' hyperthyroidism. The CDR3 runs from the conserved cysteine through the conserved F or W. The order of the fields is V gene, clone size, D gene, J gene, CDR3 protein, CDR3 DNA. A D gene is named only where the DNA matches it firmly. Clone size appears in some rows only: once, few, many, or a class for an expanded clone.

TRBV19,many,NA,TRBJ1-1,CASSKYGDTRTEAFF,TGTGCCAGTAGTAAATATGGGGACACGAGGACTGAAGCTTTCTTT
TRBV12-3/TRBV12-4,many,NA,TRBJ1-5,CASSLLGAYSNQPQHF,TGTGCCAGCAGTTTATTAGGGGCCTATAGCAATCAGCCCCAGCATTTT
TRBV5-1,many,NA,TRBJ1-3,CASSPGAPNSGNTIYF,TGCGCCAGCAGCCCCGGGGCTCCGAACTCTGGAAACACCATATATTTT
TRBV28,many,TRBD2,TRBJ2-7,CASRVGSGNSYEQYF,TGTGCCAGCAGAGTAGGTAGCGGGAACTCCTACGAGCAGTACTTC
TRBV6-2/TRBV6-3,many,TRBD2,TRBJ2-2,CASTALGGGTGELFF,TGTGCCAGCACCGCCTTGGGCGGGGGCACCGGGGAGCTGTTTTTT
TRBV5-5,many,NA,TRBJ1-1,CASSVRSGTQNTEAFF,TGTGCCAGCAGCGTACGATCCGGGACCCAGAACACTGAAGCTTTCTTT
TRBV6-1,many,NA,TRBJ1-1,CASRWDLNTEAFF,TGTGCCAGCAGATGGGATTTAAACACTGAAGCTTTCTTT
TRBV28,NA,TRBD2,TRBJ2-7,CASSPRGLVWGEQYF,TGTGCCAGCAGTCCGCGAGGACTAGTTTGGGGCGAGCAGTACTTC
TRBV5-6,many,NA,TRBJ2-5,CASSLRKETQYF,TGTGCCAGCAGCTTAAGGAAAGAGACCCAGTACTTC
TRBV7-9,NA,TRBD1,TRBJ1-1,CASSPSGTGGAEAFF,TGTGCCAGCAGCCCCTCCGGGACAGGGGGAGCTGAAGCTTTCTTT
TRBV2,many,NA,TRBJ1-6,CASSFGTYNSPLHF,TGTGCCAGCAGTTTCGGGACGTATAATTCACCCCTCCACTTT
TRBV7-2,many,TRBD1,TRBJ2-7,CASRTGGTAEAYEQYF,TGTGCCAGCAGGACAGGGGGCACAGCGGAGGCCTACGAGCAGTACTTC
TRBV9,NA,NA,TRBJ1-6,CASSAPSRGRSPLHF,TGTGCCAGCAGCGCGCCCAGTAGGGGCCGGTCACCCCTCCACTTT
TRBV28,many,NA,TRBJ2-3,CASSLPGSSSDTQYF,TGTGCCAGCAGTCTCCCAGGGTCGAGTTCAGATACGCAGTATTTT